The 15 T cell receptor beta chains in this list originate from one sample, sequenced in a study of blood T cells in healthy people across ages. Primers used in a second PCR of roughly 7 to 12 cycles were a sample-barcoded 5' primer and a J-beta primer mix. TCRdb reprocessed the 5' RACE reads with MiXCR, giving one entry per CDR3 protein. The top ten clones hold approximately 40% of a sample with 780,000 or so distinct CDR3 sequences, about 53% of them seen once. The sample was blood. Source of these receptors: a man older than 75 in good health.

This clonotype was seen at least ten times. This chain joins TRBV7-2 and TRBJ2-7; tentative D call: TRBD2 (6 bases). V lost 1 base and J lost 2, with 9 bases in between. Germline assignment: CDR1 SGHTA and CDR2 FQGNSA. This CDR3 is built from 14 residues. DNA for the CDR3: TGTGCCAGCAGCTTAGATTCGGGAGCCTACGAGCAGTACTTC. Encoded protein: CASSLDSGAYEQYF.

This clonotype was seen ten or more times. J is TRBJ1-2 and V is TRBV7-2, with D uncertain. The CDR3 runs 11 residues. V was cut by 5 bases and J by 7 bases, with 8 bases left in between. CDR1 and CDR2 (germline): SGHTA, FQGNSA. The CDR3 loop reads CASSQAGGYTF. The CDR3 nucleotides are TGTGCCAGCAGCCAGGCTGGTGGCTACACCTTC.

This clonotype showed up just a few times. The V gene is TRBV7-2, the J gene TRBJ2-3; 8 nucleotides align to TRBD1. V was pared by 1 base and J by 14 bases, with 14 bases of the junction left unmatched. Germline V gene data show CDR1 as SGHTA and CDR2 as FQGNSA. This CDR3 has 15 amino acids. CDR3 DNA sequence: TGTGCCAGCAGCTTAGGTGGGACAGGTGACAGAGACGCGTATTTT. This translates into CASSLGGTGDRDAYF.

The chain recombines TRBV6-1 with TRBJ2-5; no firm D call. This CDR3 comprises 13 residues. Germline assignment: CDR1 MNHNS and CDR2 SASEGT. Deletions cut 2 bases from V and 5 bases from J, with 9 bases between. The CDR3 bases are TGTGCCAGCAGTGAATCCGGCTTCGAGACCCAGTACTTC. It specifies CASSESGFETQYF.

This clonotype has more than one count but fewer than ten. J is TRBJ2-7 and V is TRBV6-2 or TRBV6-3, with D unclear. The ends were cut back, 6 bases at V and 4 bases at J, with 7 bases in the middle. Germline CDR1 and CDR2: MNHEY and SVGEGT. The CDR3 spans 11 residues. In nucleotides, the CDR3 is TGTGCCAGCAGGATCTCATACGAGCAGTACTTC. Its protein product is CASRISYEQYF.

This clonotype came up a few times. V usage is TRBV12-3 or TRBV12-4 and J usage is TRBJ2-1; 12 nucleotides align to TRBD2. The ends lost 6 bases at V and 9 bases at J; junction bases unmatched: 6. The CDR3 spans 14 residues. The CDR3 DNA reads as TGTGCCAGCAGCCGAGGACTAGCGGGAAGTGAGCAGTTCTTC. Translated, it gives CASSRGLAGSEQFF.

The DNA for the CDR3 is TGTGCCAGCAGTTGCGGGGTTACCTACGAGCAGTACTTC. It specifies CASSCGVTYEQYF. V usage is TRBV27 and J usage is TRBJ2-7, with D possibly being TRBD2 (6 bases). This CDR3 is 13 amino acids long. The germline V gene encodes CDR1 MNHEY and CDR2 SMNVEV (reference sequence). The germline V and J ends were trimmed by 4 bases and 2 bases, with 9 bases remaining between them.

The table lists this clonotype with a count of one. DNA of the CDR3: TGCAGTGCTAGAGGAGTTGCTAGCGACCAGCCTAGCACAGATACGCAGTATTTT. Translated, it gives CSARGVASDQPSTDTQYF. The V gene is TRBV20-1, the J gene TRBJ2-3; tentative D call: TRBD2 (6 bases). This CDR3 comprises 18 residues. Looked up from germline, CDR1 is DFQATT and CDR2 is SNEGSKA (reference sequence). V lost 1 base, J lost 0 bases, and 20 bases lay in between.

The chain links TRBV28 to TRBJ1-1; D perhaps matches TRBD1 (5 bases). V dropped 6 bases and J dropped 0 bases, with 17 bases sitting between them. The CDR3 consists of 16 residues. Germline V CDR1 and CDR2: MDHEN, SYDVKM. CDR3 sequence (DNA): TGTGCCAGCAGCCGGCCGGGTGGGGGGATGAACACTGAAGCTTTCTTT. Protein: CASSRPGGGMNTEAFF.

The rearrangement uses TRBV3-1 and TRBJ2-3; D could derive from TRBD1 or TRBD2 (5 bases each). CDR3 length equals 16 residues. V was cut by 4 bases and J by 1 base, with 15 bases left in between. Germline V gene lookup returns CDR1 LGHDT and CDR2 YNNKEL (reference sequence). The CDR3 sequence is CASSPLRGTRTDTQYF. CDR3 sequence (DNA): TGTGCCAGCAGCCCCCTCCGGGGCACCCGCACAGATACGCAGTATTTT.

V gene TRBV2 combines with J gene TRBJ2-4, with TRBD1 identical over 8 bases. Germline CDR1 reads SNHLY; CDR2 reads FYNNEI. The CDR3 consists of 18 residues. Losses at the gene ends were 5 bases for V and 0 bases for J; bases not matched to a gene: 12. The CDR3 nucleotides are TGTGCCAGCAGTACAAGACAGGGGCTCACCCTAGCCAAAAACATTCAGTACTTC. It is translated as CASSTRQGLTLAKNIQYF.

This chain uses TRBV3-1 with TRBJ2-7; the match to TRBD1 covers 8 bases. Germline loops: CDR1 LGHDT, CDR2 YNNKEL (reference sequence). J lost 3 bases, V lost 0 bases, and 1 base had no gene match. The CDR3 covers 14 residues. The CDR3 sequence: CASSQDTGGYEQYF. CDR3 DNA sequence: TGTGCCAGCAGCCAAGATACAGGGGGCTACGAGCAGTACTTC.

In this sample, this clonotype turned up a few times. The chain links TRBV20-1 to TRBJ1-1; the D is unclear. V was clipped by 2 bases and J by 6 bases, with 13 bases between them. Germline-derived CDR1 and CDR2 are DFQATT and SNEGSKA (reference sequence). The CDR3 totals 13 residues. CDR3 sequence (DNA): TGCAGTGCTAGAAGACAAGCCGGGGCTGAAGCTTTCTTT. Protein product: CSARRQAGAEAFF.

The rearrangement links TRBV14 to TRBJ1-5, with D maybe TRBD1 (5 bases). Germline CDR1 SGHDN, CDR2 FVKESK. V was cut by 0 bases and J by 6 bases, with 6 bases left in between. The CDR3 is made up of 13 amino acids. The CDR3 region is CASSQDGGQPQHF. Written as DNA, the CDR3 is TGTGCCAGCAGCCAAGATGGGGGTCAGCCCCAGCATTTT.

The gene calls are TRBV7-2 and TRBJ2-1, with 12 bases matching TRBD2. The J segment lost 9 bases and the V segment lost 3 bases, leaving 6 bases of the junction unmatched. There are 15 residues in the CDR3. The germline CDR1 and CDR2 sequences are SGHTA and FQGNSA. The DNA for the CDR3 is TGTGCCAGCAGCTTTCAGACTAGCGGGAGTCTTGAGCAGTTCTTC. Translated, it gives CASSFQTSGSLEQFF.